There are a few counts of the clone carrying this T cell receptor (beta chain). Its cognate antigen is unknown. The record originates from a study of post-analysis software for immune sequencing data. The study's findings and limits: Patients with multiple sclerosis recorded significantly lower normalized Chao1 diversity than controls, the study found. F measure showed strong co-clustering of same-batch samples.

Presence of unique molecular identifiers characterized the TCR beta cDNA libraries. TCRdb ran MiXCR on the PCR reads and lists one entry per CDR3 protein. The sample has 750,000 to 950,000 distinct CDR3 sequences, approximately 50% seen once. This receptor was identified in a girl aged 10-17 years with multiple sclerosis. Sequenced sample: blood.

The CDR3 here is CSVVGTGFPEQYF. The DNA of the CDR3 is TGCAGCGTTGTGGGGACTGGCTTCCCCGAGCAGTACTTC. The chain employs TRBV29-1 and TRBJ2-7; TRBD2 might be the D (6 bases). Germline-derived CDR1 and CDR2 are SQVTM and ANQGSEA. This CDR3 spans 13 amino acids. Deletions cut 4 bases from V and 6 bases from J, with 16 bases between.